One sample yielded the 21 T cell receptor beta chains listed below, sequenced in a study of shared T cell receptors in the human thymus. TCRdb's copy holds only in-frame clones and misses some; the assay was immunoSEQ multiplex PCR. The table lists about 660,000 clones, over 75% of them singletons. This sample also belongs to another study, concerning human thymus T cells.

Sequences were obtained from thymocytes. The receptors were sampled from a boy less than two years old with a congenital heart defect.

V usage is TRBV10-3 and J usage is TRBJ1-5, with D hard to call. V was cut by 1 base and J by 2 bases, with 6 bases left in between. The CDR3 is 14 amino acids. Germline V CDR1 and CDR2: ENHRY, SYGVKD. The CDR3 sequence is CAISELNGNQPQHF. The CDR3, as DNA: TGTGCCATCAGTGAGTTAAATGGCAATCAGCCCCAGCATTTT.

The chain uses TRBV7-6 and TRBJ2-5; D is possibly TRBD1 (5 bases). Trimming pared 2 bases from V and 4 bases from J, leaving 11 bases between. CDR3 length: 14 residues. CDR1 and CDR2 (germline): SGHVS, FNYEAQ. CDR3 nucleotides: TGTGCCAGCAGCTTAAGTGGGGCGTCAGAGACCCAGTACTTC. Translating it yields CASSLSGASETQYF.

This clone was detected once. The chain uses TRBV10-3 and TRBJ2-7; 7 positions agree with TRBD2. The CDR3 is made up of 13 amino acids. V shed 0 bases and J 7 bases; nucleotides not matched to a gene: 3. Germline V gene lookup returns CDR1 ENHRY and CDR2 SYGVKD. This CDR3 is CAISESSGREQYF. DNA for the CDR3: TGTGCCATCAGTGAGTCCTCCGGGAGGGAGCAGTACTTC.

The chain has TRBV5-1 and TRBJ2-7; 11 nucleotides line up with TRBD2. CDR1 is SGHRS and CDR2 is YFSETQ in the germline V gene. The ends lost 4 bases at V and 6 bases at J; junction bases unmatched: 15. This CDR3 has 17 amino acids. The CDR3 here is CASSTTIAGGPQCEQYF. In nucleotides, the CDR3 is TGCGCCAGCAGCACCACCATAGCGGGAGGGCCGCAGTGCGAGCAGTACTTC.

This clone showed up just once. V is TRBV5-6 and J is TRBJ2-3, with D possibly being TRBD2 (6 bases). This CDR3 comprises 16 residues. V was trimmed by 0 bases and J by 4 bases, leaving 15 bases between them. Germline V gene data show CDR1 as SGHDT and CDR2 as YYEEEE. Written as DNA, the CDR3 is TGTGCCAGCAGCTTGGACGGGGGAAGGTACGCAGATACGCAGTATTTT. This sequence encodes CASSLDGGRYADTQYF.

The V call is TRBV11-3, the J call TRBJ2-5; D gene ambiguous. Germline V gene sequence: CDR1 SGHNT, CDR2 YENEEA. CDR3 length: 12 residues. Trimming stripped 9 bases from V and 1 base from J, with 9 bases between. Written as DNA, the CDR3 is TGTGCCAGTTCGGGTACCCAAGAGACCCAGTACTTC. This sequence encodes CASSGTQETQYF.

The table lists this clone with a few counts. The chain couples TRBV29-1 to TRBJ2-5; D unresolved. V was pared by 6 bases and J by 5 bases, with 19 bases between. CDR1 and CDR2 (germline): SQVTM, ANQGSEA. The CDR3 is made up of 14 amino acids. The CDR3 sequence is CSVEVPWVNETQYF. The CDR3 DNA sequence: TGCAGCGTAGAGGTACCTTGGGTAAACGAGACCCAGTACTTC.

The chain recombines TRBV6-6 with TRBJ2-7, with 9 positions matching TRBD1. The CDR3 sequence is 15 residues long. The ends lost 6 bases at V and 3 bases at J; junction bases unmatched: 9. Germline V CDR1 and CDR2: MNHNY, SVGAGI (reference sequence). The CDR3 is CASSIGTGFIYEQYF. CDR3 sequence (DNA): TGTGCCAGCAGCATCGGGACAGGGTTTATCTACGAGCAGTACTTC.

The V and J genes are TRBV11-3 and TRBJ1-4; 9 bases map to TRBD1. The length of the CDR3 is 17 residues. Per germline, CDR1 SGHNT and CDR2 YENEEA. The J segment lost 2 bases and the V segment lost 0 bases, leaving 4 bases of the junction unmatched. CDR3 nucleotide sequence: TGTGCCAGCAGCTTAGATCGCACAGGGGGCACTAATGAAAAACTGTTTTTT. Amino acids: CASSLDRTGGTNEKLFF. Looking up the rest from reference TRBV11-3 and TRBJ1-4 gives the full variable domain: EAGVVQSPRYKIIEKKQPVAFWCNPISGHNTLYWYLQNLGQGPELLIRYENEEAVDDSQLPKDRFSAERLKGVDSTLKIQPAELGDSAVYLCASSLDRTGGTNEKLFFGSGTQLSVL.

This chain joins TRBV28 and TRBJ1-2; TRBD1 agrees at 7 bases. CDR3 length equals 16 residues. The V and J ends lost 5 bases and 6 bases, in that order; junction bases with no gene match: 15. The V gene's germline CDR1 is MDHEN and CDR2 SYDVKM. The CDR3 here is CASSPKQGPYPHGYTF. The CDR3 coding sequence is TGTGCCAGCAGTCCAAAACAGGGGCCCTACCCTCATGGCTACACCTTC.

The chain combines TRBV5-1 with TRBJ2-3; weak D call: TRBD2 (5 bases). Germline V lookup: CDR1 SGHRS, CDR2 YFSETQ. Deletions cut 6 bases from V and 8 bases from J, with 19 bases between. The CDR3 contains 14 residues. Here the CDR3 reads CASTSSTRKGTQYF. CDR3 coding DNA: TGCGCCAGCACCAGTAGCACTAGAAAGGGTACGCAGTATTTT.

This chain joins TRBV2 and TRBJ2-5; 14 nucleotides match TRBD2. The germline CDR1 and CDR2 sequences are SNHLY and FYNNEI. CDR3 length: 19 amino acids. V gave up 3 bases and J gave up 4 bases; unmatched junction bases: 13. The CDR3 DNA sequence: TGTGCCAGCAGTGAGTTGACTATGACTAGCGGGAGGGCCGGAGAGACCCAGTACTTC. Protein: CASSELTMTSGRAGETQYF.

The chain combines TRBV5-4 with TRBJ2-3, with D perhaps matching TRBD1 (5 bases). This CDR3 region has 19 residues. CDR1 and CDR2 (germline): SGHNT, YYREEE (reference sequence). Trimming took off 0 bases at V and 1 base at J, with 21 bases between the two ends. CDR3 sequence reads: CASSLGIIGRLGGTDTQYF. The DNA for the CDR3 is TGTGCCAGCAGCTTGGGTATCATAGGCCGCCTAGGGGGCACAGATACGCAGTATTTT.

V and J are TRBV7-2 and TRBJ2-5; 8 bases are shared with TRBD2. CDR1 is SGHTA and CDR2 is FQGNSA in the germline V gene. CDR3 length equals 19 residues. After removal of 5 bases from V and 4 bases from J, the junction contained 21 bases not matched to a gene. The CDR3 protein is CASSPVKREMVARGETQYF. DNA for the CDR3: TGTGCCAGCAGCCCCGTGAAGCGGGAGATGGTTGCTAGAGGAGAGACCCAGTACTTC.

CDR3 nucleotide sequence: TGTGCCATCAGTGAGATCGAGGGCCGGGACACCGGGGAGCTGTTTTTT. Translated: CAISEIEGRDTGELFF. V is TRBV10-3 and J is TRBJ2-2; TRBD2 is a possible D gene (5 bases). Germline values: CDR1 ENHRY, CDR2 SYGVKD. The CDR3 length is 16 residues. V lost 2 bases to trimming and J lost 3 bases, with 13 bases between them.

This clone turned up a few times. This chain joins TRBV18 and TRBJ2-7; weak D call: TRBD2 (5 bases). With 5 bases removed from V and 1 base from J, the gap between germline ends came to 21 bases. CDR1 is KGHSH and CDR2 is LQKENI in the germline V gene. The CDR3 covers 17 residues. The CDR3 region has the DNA TGTGCCAGCTCATCAGCCACCGGGGATCCTATTTCCTACGAGCAGTACTTC. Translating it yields CASSSATGDPISYEQYF. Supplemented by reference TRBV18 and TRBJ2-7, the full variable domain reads NAGVMQNPRHLVRRRGQEARLRCSPMKGHSHVYWYRQLPEEGLKFMVYLQKENIIDESGMPKERFSAEFPKEGPSILRIQQVVRGDSAAYFCASSSATGDPISYEQYFGPGTRLTVT.

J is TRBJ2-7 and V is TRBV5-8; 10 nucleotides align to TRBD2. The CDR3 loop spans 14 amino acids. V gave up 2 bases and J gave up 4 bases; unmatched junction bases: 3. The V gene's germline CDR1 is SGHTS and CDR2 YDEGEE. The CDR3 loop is CASSLGLAVYEQYF. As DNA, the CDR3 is TGTGCCAGCAGCTTAGGACTAGCGGTTTACGAGCAGTACTTC.

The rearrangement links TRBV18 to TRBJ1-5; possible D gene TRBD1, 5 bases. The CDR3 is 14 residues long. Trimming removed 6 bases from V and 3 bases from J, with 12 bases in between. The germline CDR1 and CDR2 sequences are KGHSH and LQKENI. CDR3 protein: CASSRGGPNQPQHF. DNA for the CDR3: TGTGCCAGCTCCCGGGGGGGACCCAATCAGCCCCAGCATTTT.

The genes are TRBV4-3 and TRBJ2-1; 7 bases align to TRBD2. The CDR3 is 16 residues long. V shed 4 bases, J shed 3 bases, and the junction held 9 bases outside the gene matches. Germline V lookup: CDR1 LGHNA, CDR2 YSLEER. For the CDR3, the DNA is TGCGCCAGCAGCCTCGAGGCTAGCGGACACTACAATGAGCAGTTCTTC. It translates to CASSLEASGHYNEQFF.

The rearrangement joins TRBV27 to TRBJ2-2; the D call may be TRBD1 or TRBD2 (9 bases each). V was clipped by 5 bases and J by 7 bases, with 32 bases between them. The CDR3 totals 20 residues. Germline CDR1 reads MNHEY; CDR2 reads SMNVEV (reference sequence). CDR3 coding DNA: TGTGCCAGCAGTGGACACCGGGACAGGGTTTGGCGGGAGGGCCTCGGGGAGCTGTTTTTT. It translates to CASSGHRDRVWREGLGELFF.

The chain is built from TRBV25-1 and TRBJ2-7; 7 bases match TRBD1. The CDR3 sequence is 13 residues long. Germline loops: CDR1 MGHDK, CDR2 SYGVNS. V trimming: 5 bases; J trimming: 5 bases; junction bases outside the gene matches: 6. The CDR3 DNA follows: TGTGCCAGCAGTTCCCAGGGGGTCCACGAGCAGTACTTC. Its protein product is CASSSQGVHEQYF.